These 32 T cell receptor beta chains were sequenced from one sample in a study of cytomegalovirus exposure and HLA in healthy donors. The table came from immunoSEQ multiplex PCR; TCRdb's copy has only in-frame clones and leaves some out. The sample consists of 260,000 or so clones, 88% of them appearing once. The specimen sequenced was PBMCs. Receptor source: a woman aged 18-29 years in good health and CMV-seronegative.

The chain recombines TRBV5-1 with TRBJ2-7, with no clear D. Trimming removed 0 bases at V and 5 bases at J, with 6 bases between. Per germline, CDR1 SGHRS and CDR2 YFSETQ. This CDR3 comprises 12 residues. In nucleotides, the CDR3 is TGCGCCAGCAGCTTGGATGCGCACGAGCAGTACTTC. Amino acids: CASSLDAHEQYF.

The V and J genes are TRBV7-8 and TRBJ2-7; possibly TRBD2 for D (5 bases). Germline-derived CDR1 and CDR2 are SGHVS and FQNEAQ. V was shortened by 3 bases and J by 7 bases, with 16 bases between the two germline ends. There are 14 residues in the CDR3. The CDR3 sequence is CASSFSGGFWEQYF. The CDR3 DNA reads TGTGCCAGCAGCTTCTCCGGCGGGTTTTGGGAGCAGTACTTC.

The CDR3 protein is CASSISGSRTYEQYF. Written as DNA, the CDR3 is TGTGCCAGTAGTATCTCCGGGAGCCGAACCTACGAGCAGTACTTC. J is TRBJ2-7 and V is TRBV19; tentatively, D is TRBD2 (6 bases). The CDR3 has 15 residues. Trimming removed 3 bases from V and 2 bases from J, with 14 bases in between. Germline V gene sequence: CDR1 LNHDA, CDR2 SQIVND (reference sequence).

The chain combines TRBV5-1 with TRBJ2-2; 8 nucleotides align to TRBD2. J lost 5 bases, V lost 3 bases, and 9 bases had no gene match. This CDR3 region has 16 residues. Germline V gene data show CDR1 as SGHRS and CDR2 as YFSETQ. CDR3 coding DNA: TGCGCCAGCAGCTACTCCGGGACTAGAGGAACCGGGGAGCTGTTTTTT. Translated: CASSYSGTRGTGELFF.

The CDR3 loop reads CASSLRDRGLRTKNIQYF. CDR3 in DNA: TGTGCCAGCAGTCTCCGGGACAGGGGGTTGCGGACCAAAAACATTCAGTACTTC. This chain uses TRBV28 with TRBJ2-4; 11 bases map to TRBD1. Looked up from germline, CDR1 is MDHEN and CDR2 is SYDVKM. The J segment lost 2 bases and the V segment lost 5 bases, leaving 11 bases of the junction unmatched. The CDR3 extends over 18 amino acids.

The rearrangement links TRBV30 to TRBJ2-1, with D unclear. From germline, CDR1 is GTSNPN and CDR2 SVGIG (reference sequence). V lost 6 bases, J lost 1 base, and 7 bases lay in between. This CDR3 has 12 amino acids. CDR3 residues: CACVPSYNEQFF. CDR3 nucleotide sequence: TGTGCCTGCGTCCCTTCCTACAATGAGCAGTTCTTC.

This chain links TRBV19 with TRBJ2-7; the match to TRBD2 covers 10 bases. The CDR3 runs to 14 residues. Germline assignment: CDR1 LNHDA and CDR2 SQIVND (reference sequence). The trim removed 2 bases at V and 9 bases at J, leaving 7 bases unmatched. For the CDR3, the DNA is TGTGCCAGTAGTATAACTAGCGGGAATGGCGGGCAGTACTTC. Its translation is CASSITSGNGGQYF.

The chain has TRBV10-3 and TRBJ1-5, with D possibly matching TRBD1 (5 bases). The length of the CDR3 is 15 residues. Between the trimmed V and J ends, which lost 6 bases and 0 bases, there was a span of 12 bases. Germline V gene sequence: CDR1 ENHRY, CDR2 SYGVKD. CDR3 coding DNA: TGTGCCATCAGCCTAGACAGAGATAGCAATCAGCCCCAGCATTTT. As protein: CAISLDRDSNQPQHF.

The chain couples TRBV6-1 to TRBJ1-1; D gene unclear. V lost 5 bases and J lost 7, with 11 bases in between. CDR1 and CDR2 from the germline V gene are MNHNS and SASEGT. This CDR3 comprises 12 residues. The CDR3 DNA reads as TGTGCCAGCAGTCATGCACGGAGTGAAGCTTTCTTT. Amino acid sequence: CASSHARSEAFF.

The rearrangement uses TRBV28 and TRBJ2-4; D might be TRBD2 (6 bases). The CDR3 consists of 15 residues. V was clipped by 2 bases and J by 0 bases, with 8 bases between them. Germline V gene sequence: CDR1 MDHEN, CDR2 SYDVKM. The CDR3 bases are TGTGCCAGCAGTTTACCGGGACTAGCCAAAAACATTCAGTACTTC. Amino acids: CASSLPGLAKNIQYF.

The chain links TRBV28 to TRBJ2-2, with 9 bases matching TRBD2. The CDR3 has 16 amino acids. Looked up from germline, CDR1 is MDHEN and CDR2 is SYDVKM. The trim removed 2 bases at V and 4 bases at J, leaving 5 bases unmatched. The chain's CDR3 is CASSLLSGSGTGELFF. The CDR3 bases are TGTGCCAGCAGTTTACTTAGCGGGAGCGGCACCGGGGAGCTGTTTTTT.

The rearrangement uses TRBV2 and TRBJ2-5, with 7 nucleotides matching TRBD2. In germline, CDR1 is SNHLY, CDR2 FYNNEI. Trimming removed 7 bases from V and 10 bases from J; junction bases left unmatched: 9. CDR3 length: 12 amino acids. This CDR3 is CASNLGGDDQYF. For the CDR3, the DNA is TGTGCCAGCAACCTGGGGGGGGATGACCAGTACTTC.

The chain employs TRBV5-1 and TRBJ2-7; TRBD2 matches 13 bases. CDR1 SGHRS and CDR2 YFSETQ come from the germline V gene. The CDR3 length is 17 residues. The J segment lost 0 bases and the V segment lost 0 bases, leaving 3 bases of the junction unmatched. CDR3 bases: TGCGCCAGCAGCTTGGGACTAGCGGGAGGTTTCTCCTACGAGCAGTACTTC. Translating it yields CASSLGLAGGFSYEQYF.

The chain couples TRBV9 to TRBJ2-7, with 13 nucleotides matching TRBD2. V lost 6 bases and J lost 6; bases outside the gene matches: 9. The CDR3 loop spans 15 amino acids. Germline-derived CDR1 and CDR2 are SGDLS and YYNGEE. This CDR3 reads CASNTGGTSGAEQYF. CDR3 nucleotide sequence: TGTGCCAGCAACACGGGTGGGACTAGCGGGGCCGAGCAGTACTTC.

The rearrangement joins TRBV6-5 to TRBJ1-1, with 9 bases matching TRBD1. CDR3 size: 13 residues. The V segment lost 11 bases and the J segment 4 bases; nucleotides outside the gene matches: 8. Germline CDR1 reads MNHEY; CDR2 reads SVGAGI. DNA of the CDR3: TGTGCCGTCGGACAGGGGTTTGGCACTGAAGCTTTCTTT. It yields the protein CAVGQGFGTEAFF.

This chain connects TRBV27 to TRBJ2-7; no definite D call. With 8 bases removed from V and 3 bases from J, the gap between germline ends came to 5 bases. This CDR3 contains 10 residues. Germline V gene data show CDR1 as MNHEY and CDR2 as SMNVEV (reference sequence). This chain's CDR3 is CASHFYEQYF. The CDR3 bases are TGTGCCAGCCACTTCTACGAGCAGTACTTC.

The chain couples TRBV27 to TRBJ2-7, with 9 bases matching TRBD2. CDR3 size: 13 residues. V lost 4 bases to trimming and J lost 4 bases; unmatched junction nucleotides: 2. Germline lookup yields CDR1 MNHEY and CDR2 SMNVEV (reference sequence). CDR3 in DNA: TGTGCCAGCAGTTGGCGGGAGGGGTACGAGCAGTACTTC. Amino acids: CASSWREGYEQYF.

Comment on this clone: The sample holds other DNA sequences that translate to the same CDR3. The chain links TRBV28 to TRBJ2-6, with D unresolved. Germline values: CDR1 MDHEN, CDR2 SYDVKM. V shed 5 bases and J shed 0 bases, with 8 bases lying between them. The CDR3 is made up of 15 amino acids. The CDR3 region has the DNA TGTGCCAGCAGTCCCCCCGGCTCTGGGGCCAACGTCCTGACTTTC. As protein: CASSPPGSGANVLTF.

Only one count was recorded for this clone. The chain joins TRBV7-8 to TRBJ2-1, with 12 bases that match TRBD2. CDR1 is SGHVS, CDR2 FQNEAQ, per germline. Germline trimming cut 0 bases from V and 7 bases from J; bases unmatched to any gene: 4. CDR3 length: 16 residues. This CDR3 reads CASSLALAGGSNEQFF. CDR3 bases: TGTGCCAGCAGCTTAGCCCTAGCGGGAGGGTCGAATGAGCAGTTCTTC.

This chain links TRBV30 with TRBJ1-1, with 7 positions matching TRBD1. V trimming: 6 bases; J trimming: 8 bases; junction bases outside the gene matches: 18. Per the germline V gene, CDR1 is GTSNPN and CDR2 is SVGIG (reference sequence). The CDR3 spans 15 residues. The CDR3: CACGTDRVGFSEAFF. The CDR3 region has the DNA TGTGCCTGCGGTACCGACAGGGTAGGATTTTCCGAAGCTTTCTTT.

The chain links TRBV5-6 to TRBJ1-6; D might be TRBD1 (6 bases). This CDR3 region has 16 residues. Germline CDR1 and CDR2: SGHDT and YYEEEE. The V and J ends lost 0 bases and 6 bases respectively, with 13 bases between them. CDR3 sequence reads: CASSLAGGWGNSPLHF. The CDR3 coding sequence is TGTGCCAGCAGCTTGGCGGGGGGCTGGGGTAATTCACCCCTCCACTTT.

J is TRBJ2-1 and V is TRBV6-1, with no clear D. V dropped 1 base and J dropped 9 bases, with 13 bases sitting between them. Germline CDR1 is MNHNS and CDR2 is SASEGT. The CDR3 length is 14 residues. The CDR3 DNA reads TGTGCCAGCAGTGAAGGTGGCAGTACGGGTGAGCAGTTCTTC. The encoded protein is CASSEGGSTGEQFF.

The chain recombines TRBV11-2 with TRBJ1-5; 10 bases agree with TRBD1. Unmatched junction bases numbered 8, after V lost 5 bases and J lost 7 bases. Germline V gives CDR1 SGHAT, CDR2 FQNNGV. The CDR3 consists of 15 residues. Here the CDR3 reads CASSGLGTGVQPQHF. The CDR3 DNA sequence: TGTGCCAGCAGCGGACTGGGGACAGGGGTCCAGCCCCAGCATTTT.

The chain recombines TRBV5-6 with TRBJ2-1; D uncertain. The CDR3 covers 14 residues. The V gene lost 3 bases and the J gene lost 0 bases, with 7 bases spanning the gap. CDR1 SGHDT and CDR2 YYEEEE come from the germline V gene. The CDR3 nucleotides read TGTGCCAGCAGCTCACAGAGCTCCTACAATGAGCAGTTCTTC. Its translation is CASSSQSSYNEQFF.

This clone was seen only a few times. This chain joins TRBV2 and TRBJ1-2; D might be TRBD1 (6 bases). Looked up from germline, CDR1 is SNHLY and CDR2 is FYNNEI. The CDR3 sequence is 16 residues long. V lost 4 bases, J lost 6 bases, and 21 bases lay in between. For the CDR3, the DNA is TGTGCCAGCAGTGGGCTACCCACAGGGCCGGGGCATGGCTACACCTTC. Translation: CASSGLPTGPGHGYTF. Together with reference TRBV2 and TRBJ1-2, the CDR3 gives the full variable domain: EPEVTQTPSHQVTQMGQEVILRCVPISNHLYFYWYRQILGQKVEFLVSFYNNEISEKSEIFDDQFSVERPDGSNFTLKIRSTKLEDSAMYFCASSGLPTGPGHGYTFGSGTRLTVV.

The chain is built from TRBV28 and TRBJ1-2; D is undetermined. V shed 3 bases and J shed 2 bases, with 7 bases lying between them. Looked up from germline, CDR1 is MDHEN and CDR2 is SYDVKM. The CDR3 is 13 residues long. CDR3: CASSLMANYGYTF. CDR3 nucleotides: TGTGCCAGCAGTTTGATGGCCAACTATGGCTACACCTTC.

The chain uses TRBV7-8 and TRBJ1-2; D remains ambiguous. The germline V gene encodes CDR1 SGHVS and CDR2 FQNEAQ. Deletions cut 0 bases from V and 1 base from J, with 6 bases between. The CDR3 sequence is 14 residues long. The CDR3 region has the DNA TGTGCCAGCAGCTTAGCGCGGGTTAACTATGGCTACACCTTC. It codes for CASSLARVNYGYTF.

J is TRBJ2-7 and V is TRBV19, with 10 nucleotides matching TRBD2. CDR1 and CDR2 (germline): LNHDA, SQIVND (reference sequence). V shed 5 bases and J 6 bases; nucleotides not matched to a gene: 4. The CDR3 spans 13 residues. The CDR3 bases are TGTGCCAGTAGTGGGCTAGCGGGAGCCGAGCAGTACTTC. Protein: CASSGLAGAEQYF.

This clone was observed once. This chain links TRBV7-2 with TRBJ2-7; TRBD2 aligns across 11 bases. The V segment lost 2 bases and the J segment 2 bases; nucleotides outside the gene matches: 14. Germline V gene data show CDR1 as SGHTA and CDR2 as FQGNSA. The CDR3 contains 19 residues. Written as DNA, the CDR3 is TGTGCCAGCAGCTTACGGGGGACTAGCGGTTCCCACGATGCCTACGAGCAGTACTTC. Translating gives CASSLRGTSGSHDAYEQYF. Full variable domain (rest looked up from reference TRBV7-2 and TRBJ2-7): GAGVSQSPSNKVTEKGKDVELRCDPISGHTALYWYRQSLGQGLEFLIYFQGNSAPDKSGLPSDRFSAERTGGSVSTLTIQRTQQEDSAVYLCASSLRGTSGSHDAYEQYFGPGTRLTVT.

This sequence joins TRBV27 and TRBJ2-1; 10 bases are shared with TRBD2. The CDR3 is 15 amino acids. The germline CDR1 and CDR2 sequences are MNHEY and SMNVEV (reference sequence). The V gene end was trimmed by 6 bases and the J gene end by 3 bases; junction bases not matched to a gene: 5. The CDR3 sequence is CASRKAGGLYNEQFF. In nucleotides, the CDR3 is TGTGCCAGCAGAAAAGCGGGAGGGCTCTACAATGAGCAGTTCTTC.

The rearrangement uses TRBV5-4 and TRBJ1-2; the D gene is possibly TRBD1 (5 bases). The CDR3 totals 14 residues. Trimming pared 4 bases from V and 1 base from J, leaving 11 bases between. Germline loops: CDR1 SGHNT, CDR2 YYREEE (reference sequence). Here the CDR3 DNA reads TGTGCCAGCAGCAAGGCGACAGATAACTATGGCTACACCTTC. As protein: CASSKATDNYGYTF.

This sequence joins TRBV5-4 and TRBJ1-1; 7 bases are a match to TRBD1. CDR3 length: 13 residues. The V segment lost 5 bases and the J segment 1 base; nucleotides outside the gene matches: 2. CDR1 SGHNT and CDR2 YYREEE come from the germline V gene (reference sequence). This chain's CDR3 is CASRGQENTEAFF. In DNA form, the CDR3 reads TGTGCCAGCAGAGGACAGGAGAACACTGAAGCTTTCTTT.